This T cell receptor beta chain was found in a study of cytomegalovirus exposure and HLA in healthy donors. In the PCR, 60 Vbeta and 13 Jbeta primers were used. The protocol was immunoSEQ multiplex PCR, while the TCRdb copy is restricted to in-frame clones and leaves out a portion. The data include tens of thousands of clones; the top ten clones carry 6% to 7%. The CDR3 is 13 residues long. In germline, CDR1 is GTSNPN, CDR2 SVGIG (reference sequence). Trimming shortened V by 2 bases and J by 4 bases, and 9 bases separated the two germline ends. The sequenced sample was PBMCs. The clonotype originates from a woman in her thirties or forties in good health and CMV-seronegative. V and J are TRBV30 and TRBJ1-5; D might be TRBD1 (5 bases). The CDR3: CAWSREGNQPQHF. Here the CDR3 DNA reads TGTGCCTGGAGTAGGGAGGGGAATCAGCCCCAGCATTTT.